This T cell receptor (beta chain) was sequenced in a study of response to subunit inactivated influenza vaccine. Whole-study findings and limits: The authors put forward the suggestion that each seasonal influenza vaccination may bring in only a limited number of new T cells.

In the case of this clonotype: Antigen unknown.

TCRdb re-analysed the RT-PCR reads in MiXCR, keeping a single row per CDR3 protein. The top ten clones hold around 6.5% of a sample with under 800,000 distinct CDR3 sequences, approximately 14% of them seen once. Source: PBMCs from blood, taken roughly 15 days before vaccination. The clonotype originates from a man aged 50 or older who received an inactivated influenza vaccine.

DNA for the CDR3: TGCAGTGCTAGAGATCCATCAGCGGGACGTACCAATGAGCAGTTCTTC. Its translation is CSARDPSAGRTNEQFF. This rearrangement joins TRBV20-1 to TRBJ2-1, with TRBD2 matching 7 bases. This CDR3 region has 16 residues. Germline loops: CDR1 DFQATT, CDR2 SNEGSKA (reference sequence). The V gene end was trimmed by 0 bases and the J gene end by 6 bases; junction bases not matched to a gene: 11.